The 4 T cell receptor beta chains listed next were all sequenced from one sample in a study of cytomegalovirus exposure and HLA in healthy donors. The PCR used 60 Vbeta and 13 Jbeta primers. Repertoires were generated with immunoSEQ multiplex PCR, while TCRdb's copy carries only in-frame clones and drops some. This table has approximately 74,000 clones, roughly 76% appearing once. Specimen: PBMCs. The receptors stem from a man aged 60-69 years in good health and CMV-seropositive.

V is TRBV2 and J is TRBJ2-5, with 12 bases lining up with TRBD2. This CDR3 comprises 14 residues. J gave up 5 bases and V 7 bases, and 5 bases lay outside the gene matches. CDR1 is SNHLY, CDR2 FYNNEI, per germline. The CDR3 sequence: CASTRTSGIETQYF. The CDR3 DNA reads TGTGCCAGCACTCGGACTAGCGGGATTGAGACCCAGTACTTC.

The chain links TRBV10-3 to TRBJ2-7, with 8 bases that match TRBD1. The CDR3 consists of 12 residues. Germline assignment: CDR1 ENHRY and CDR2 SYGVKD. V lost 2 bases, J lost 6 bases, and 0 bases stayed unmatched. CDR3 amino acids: CAISEDRGEQYF. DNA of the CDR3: TGTGCCATCAGTGAGGACAGGGGCGAGCAGTACTTC.

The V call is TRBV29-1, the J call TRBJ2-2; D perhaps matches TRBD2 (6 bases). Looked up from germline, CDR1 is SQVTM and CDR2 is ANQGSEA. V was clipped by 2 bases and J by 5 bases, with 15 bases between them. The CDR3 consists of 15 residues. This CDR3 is CSVELGTFGTGELFF. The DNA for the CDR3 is TGCAGCGTTGAATTAGGGACTTTTGGTACCGGGGAGCTGTTTTTT.

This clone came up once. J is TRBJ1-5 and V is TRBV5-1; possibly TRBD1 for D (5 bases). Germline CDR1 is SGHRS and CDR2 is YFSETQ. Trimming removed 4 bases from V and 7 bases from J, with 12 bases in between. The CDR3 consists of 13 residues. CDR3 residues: CASSLLGHQPQHF. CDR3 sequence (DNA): TGCGCCAGCAGCCTCTTGGGGCACCAGCCCCAGCATTTT. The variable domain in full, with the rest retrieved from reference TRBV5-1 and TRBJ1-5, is KAGVTQTPRYLIKTRGQQVTLSCSPISGHRSVSWYQQTPGQGLQFLFEYFSETQRNKGNFPGRFSGRQFSNSRSEMNVSTLELGDSALYLCASSLLGHQPQHFGDGTRLSIL.